The rows below give T cell receptor beta chains drawn from one sample of a study of cytomegalovirus exposure and HLA in healthy donors. Libraries were prepared by immunoSEQ multiplex PCR; TCRdb keeps only in-frame clonotypes and omits some of them. Among 70,000 to 75,000 clones listed, 55% to 75% were seen once. What was sequenced was PBMCs. These receptors were taken from a woman aged 40 to 50 in good health and CMV-seropositive. CDR3s include the opening cysteine and the closing phenylalanine or tryptophan. A D gene is named only where the DNA matches it firmly. Part of the rows lack a size; the others show once, few, many or a class for expanded clones.

. TRBD1 TRBJ1-2 TRBV30 CAWVLESGGKGYTF TGTGCCTGGGTGCTAGAGTCAGGGGGCAAAGGCTACACCTTC
few . TRBJ2-5 TRBV7-8 CASSPGLVETQYF TGTGCCAGCAGCCCTGGACTTGTAGAGACCCAGTACTTC
few . TRBJ2-1 TRBV7-6 CASSLAGDSHNEQFF TGTGCCAGCAGCTTAGCCGGGGACTCACACAATGAGCAGTTCTTC
. TRBD1 TRBJ1-2 TRBV29-1 CSVVNRDRGSGYTF TGCAGCGTTGTAAACCGGGACAGGGGTTCAGGCTACACCTTC
. TRBD1 TRBJ2-2 TRBV4-2 CASSQAAGGTGELFF TGTGCCAGCAGCCAAGCGGCAGGGGGCACCGGGGAGCTGTTTTTT
. . TRBJ2-2 TRBV9 CASSVVGGSPGELFF TGTGCCAGCAGCGTAGTGGGGGGTAGTCCCGGGGAGCTGTTTTTT
few TRBD1 TRBJ1-1 TRBV11-2 CASSPLRGRNTEAFF TGTGCCAGCAGCCCCTTAAGGGGGCGGAACACTGAAGCTTTCTTT
. TRBD2 TRBJ2-1 TRBV5-1 CASRLGTSGDINNEQFF TGCGCCAGCAGATTGGGGACTAGCGGGGACATTAACAATGAGCAGTTCTTC
. TRBD2 TRBJ2-3 TRBV19 CASSPRAGVGVDTQYF TGTGCCAGTAGTCCCCGAGCGGGGGTGGGGGTCGATACGCAGTATTTT
. TRBD1 TRBJ1-2 TRBV5-1 CASSSQGASSYGYTF TGCGCCAGCAGCTCTCAGGGGGCTAGTAGCTATGGCTACACCTTC
. . TRBJ1-6 TRBV6-6 CASSYHDSSSPLHF TGTGCCAGCAGTTACCATGACTCCAGTTCACCCCTCCACTTT
once TRBD2 TRBJ2-7 TRBV11-2 CASSLSPASGGYEQYF TGTGCCAGCAGCTTAAGCCCGGCTAGCGGGGGCTACGAGCAGTACTTC
. . TRBJ1-3 TRBV5-1 CASSLWFPGGNTIYF TGCGCCAGCAGCTTGTGGTTTCCAGGTGGAAACACCATATATTTT
. TRBD1 TRBJ1-1 TRBV5-1 CASSLEGQGLNTEAFF TGCGCCAGCAGCTTGGAGGGACAGGGGCTGAACACTGAAGCTTTCTTT
few TRBD1 TRBJ1-4 TRBV29-1 CSVESGTANEKLFF TGCAGCGTTGAATCCGGGACAGCGAATGAAAAACTGTTTTTT
. . TRBJ2-7 TRBV7-2 CASSGRRAQYEQYF TGTGCCAGCAGCGGGAGGAGAGCCCAGTACGAGCAGTACTTC
. TRBD1 TRBJ1-2 TRBV4-1 CASSQRGRTGFYGYTF TGCGCCAGCAGCCAAAGGGGGCGAACAGGGTTCTATGGCTACACCTTC
. . TRBJ1-1 TRBV29-1 CSVEGGNTEAFF TGCAGCGTTGAAGGAGGGAACACTGAAGCTTTCTTT
few . TRBJ2-5 TRBV29-1 CSVEGTQGFLETQYF TGCAGCGTTGAAGGTACACAGGGTTTCTTAGAGACCCAGTACTTC
. TRBD1 TRBJ2-7 TRBV7-8 CASSGQGGGDEQYF TGTGCCAGCAGCGGACAGGGTGGAGGAGACGAGCAGTACTTC
. . TRBJ1-6 TRBV27 CASSFRPGVSSYNSPLHF TGTGCCAGCAGTTTCCGGCCGGGGGTAAGCTCCTATAATTCACCCCTCCACTTT
once . TRBJ1-2 TRBV5-1 CASRLDLGYGYTF TGCGCCAGCAGGTTAGATCTCGGCTATGGCTACACCTTC
. TRBD2 TRBJ2-5 TRBV18 CASSATSGEETQYF TGTGCCAGCTCAGCGACTAGCGGAGAAGAGACCCAGTACTTC
once TRBD2 TRBJ2-6 TRBV5-1 CASSPGAGGPGGANVLTF TGCGCCAGCAGCCCAGGGGCGGGGGGGCCTGGAGGGGCCAACGTCCTGACTTTC
. TRBD2 TRBJ2-5 TRBV2 CASSRAGSLGGTQYF TGTGCCAGCAGCCGAGCGGGGAGCCTGGGGGGGACCCAGTACTTC
. TRBD2 TRBJ2-1 TRBV11-3 CASSSGGRYNEQFF TGTGCCAGCAGCTCGGGGGGGCGATACAATGAGCAGTTCTTC
. . TRBJ1-2 TRBV19 CASRAGFSGGYTF TGTGCCAGTAGGGCGGGATTTTCCGGCGGCTACACCTTC
. TRBD1 TRBJ1-5 TRBV9 CASSFGQGAGQPQHF TGTGCCAGCAGCTTCGGACAGGGGGCGGGACAGCCCCAGCATTTT
. . TRBJ2-7 TRBV13 CASSLGGGSYEQYF TGTGCCAGCAGCTTAGGGGGGGGCTCCTACGAGCAGTACTTC
. TRBD1 TRBJ1-5 TRBV2 CASRGQGAPYSNQPQHF TGTGCCAGCAGGGGACAGGGGGCCCCTTATAGCAATCAGCCCCAGCATTTT
. TRBD1 TRBJ1-1 TRBV7-8 CASSLRTGTNTEAFF TGTGCCAGCAGCTTAAGGACAGGAACGAACACTGAAGCTTTCTTT
. TRBD1 TRBJ1-2 TRBV5-1 CASSSTGGSYGYTF TGCGCCAGCAGCTCGACAGGGGGGAGCTATGGCTACACCTTC
. . TRBJ2-1 TRBV15 CATSREGAGYNEQFF TGTGCCACCAGCAGAGAAGGCGCGGGTTACAATGAGCAGTTCTTC
. . TRBJ2-1 TRBV9 CASSVGNEDEQFF TGTGCCAGCAGCGTAGGCAACGAGGATGAGCAGTTCTTC
few TRBD1 TRBJ2-7 TRBV6-5 CASRQGQLYEQYF TGTGCCAGCAGACAGGGACAGTTATACGAGCAGTACTTC
few . TRBJ1-2 TRBV4-1 CASRRIGLFYGYTF TGCGCCAGCAGGCGAATCGGACTGTTCTATGGCTACACCTTC
. . TRBJ1-3 TRBV10-3 CATSPRDTIYF TGTGCCACCTCCCCGAGGGACACCATATATTTT
. TRBD1 TRBJ1-2 TRBV2 CAKHNKGAISANYGYTF TGTGCCAAACACAACAAGGGGGCGATTTCGGCGAACTATGGCTACACCTTC
. . TRBJ2-3 TRBV29-1 CSVEGRVADTQYF TGCAGCGTTGAGGGCAGGGTGGCAGATACGCAGTATTTT
. . TRBJ2-1 TRBV5-4 CASSLQGNEQFF TGTGCCAGCAGCTTACAGGGTAATGAGCAGTTCTTC
. . TRBJ1-4 TRBV9 CASSVDGQTTNEKLFF TGTGCCAGCAGCGTAGATGGGCAGACAACTAATGAAAAACTGTTTTTT
once . TRBJ1-4 TRBV7-9 CASSLELTGEKLFF TGTGCCAGCAGCTTAGAGTTGACGGGGGAAAAACTGTTTTTT
. . TRBJ1-3 TRBV4-1 CASSQWANRASFGNTIYF TGCGCCAGCAGCCAATGGGCCAACAGGGCCTCCTTCGGAAACACCATATATTTT
. . TRBJ2-1 TRBV2 CASSGSVAEGSYNEQFF TGTGCCAGCAGCGGATCGGTAGCGGAGGGCTCCTACAATGAGCAGTTCTTC
. . TRBJ1-6 TRBV5-4 CASSREVSPLHF TGTGCCAGCAGCCGAGAGGTTTCACCCCTCCACTTT